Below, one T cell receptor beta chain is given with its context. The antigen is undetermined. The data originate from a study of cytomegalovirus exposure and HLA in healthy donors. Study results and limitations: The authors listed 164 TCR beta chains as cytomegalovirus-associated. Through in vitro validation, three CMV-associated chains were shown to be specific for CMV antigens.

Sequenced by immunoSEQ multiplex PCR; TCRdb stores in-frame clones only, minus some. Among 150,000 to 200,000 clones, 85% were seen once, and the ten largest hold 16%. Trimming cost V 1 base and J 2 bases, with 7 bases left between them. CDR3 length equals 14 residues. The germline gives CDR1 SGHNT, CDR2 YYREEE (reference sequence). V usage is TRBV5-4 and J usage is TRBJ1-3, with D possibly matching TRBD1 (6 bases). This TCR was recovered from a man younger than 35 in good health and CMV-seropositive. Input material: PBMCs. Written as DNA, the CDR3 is TGTGCCAGCAGCTTGACAGGGACTGGAAACACCATATATTTT. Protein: CASSLTGTGNTIYF.